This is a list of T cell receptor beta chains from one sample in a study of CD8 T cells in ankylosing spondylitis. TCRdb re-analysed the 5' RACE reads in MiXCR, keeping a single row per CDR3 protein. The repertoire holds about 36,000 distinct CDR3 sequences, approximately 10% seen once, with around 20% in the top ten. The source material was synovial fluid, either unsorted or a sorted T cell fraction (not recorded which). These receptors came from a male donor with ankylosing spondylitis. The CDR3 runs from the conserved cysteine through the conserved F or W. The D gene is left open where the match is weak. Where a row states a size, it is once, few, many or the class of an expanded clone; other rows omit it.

CDR3aa: CASSQVGGGLADTQYF
CDR3nt: TGCGCCAGCAGCCAAGTGGGGGGCGGTTTGGCAGATACGCAGTATTTT
j_gene: TRBJ2-3
d_gene: .
v_gene: TRBV4-1
abundance: .

CDR3aa: CASSQATTRADTQYF
CDR3nt: TGCGCCAGCAGCCAGGCAACAACCCGGGCCGATACGCAGTATTTT
j_gene: TRBJ2-3
d_gene: .
v_gene: TRBV4-3
abundance: few

CDR3aa: CASSNGLVVPDTQYF
CDR3nt: TGCGCCAGCAGCAACGGACTAGTAGTCCCAGATACGCAGTATTTT
j_gene: TRBJ2-3
d_gene: TRBD2
v_gene: TRBV5-1
abundance: .

CDR3aa: CSAEPGLAGANTQYF
CDR3nt: TGCAGTGCCGAACCGGGACTAGCGGGAGCAAATACGCAGTATTTT
j_gene: TRBJ2-3
d_gene: TRBD2
v_gene: TRBV20-1
abundance: many

CDR3aa: CASRGQGAYEQFF
CDR3nt: TGTGCCAGTAGGGGACAGGGGGCCTATGAGCAGTTCTTC
j_gene: TRBJ2-1
d_gene: TRBD1
v_gene: TRBV6-1
abundance: many

CDR3aa: CSVEETENIQYF
CDR3nt: TGCAGCGTTGAAGAGACAGAAAACATTCAGTACTTC
j_gene: TRBJ2-4
d_gene: .
v_gene: TRBV29-1
abundance: few

CDR3aa: CASSLAPYYREDTDTQYF
CDR3nt: TGTGCCAGCAGCTTAGCCCCCTACTACAGGGAGGACACAGATACGCAGTATTTT
j_gene: TRBJ2-3
d_gene: .
v_gene: TRBV11-1
abundance: few

CDR3aa: CASGNGVPNEQYF
CDR3nt: TGTGCCAGCGGAAATGGGGTCCCTAACGAGCAGTACTTC
j_gene: TRBJ2-7
d_gene: .
v_gene: TRBV27
abundance: many

CDR3aa: CASSTPGTVYEQYF
CDR3nt: TGTGCCAGCAGTACTCCCGGGACAGTCTACGAGCAGTACTTC
j_gene: TRBJ2-7
d_gene: TRBD1
v_gene: TRBV28
abundance: many

CDR3aa: CAGSWTVPANTIYF
CDR3nt: TGTGCCGGCAGCTGGACGGTACCGGCAAACACCATATATTTT
j_gene: TRBJ1-3
d_gene: .
v_gene: TRBV7-9
abundance: .

CDR3aa: CASSYPGLVAFF
CDR3nt: TGTGCCAGCAGTTATCCGGGACTTGTAGCTTTCTTT
j_gene: TRBJ1-1
d_gene: .
v_gene: TRBV7-2
abundance: many

CDR3aa: CSARSGTSAYNEQFF
CDR3nt: TGCAGTGCCCGTTCCGGGACTAGCGCTTACAATGAGCAGTTCTTC
j_gene: TRBJ2-1
d_gene: TRBD2
v_gene: TRBV20-1
abundance: many

CDR3aa: CASSVDINQPQHF
CDR3nt: TGTGCCAGCAGCGTCGACATAAATCAGCCCCAGCATTTT
j_gene: TRBJ1-5
d_gene: .
v_gene: TRBV9
abundance: many

CDR3aa: CASSYRTPHTDTQYF
CDR3nt: TGTGCCAGCAGTTATAGGACCCCCCACACAGATACGCAGTATTTT
j_gene: TRBJ2-3
d_gene: .
v_gene: TRBV6-5
abundance: .

CDR3aa: CASSLSPGIRETQYF
CDR3nt: TGCGCCAGCAGCTTGTCGCCGGGGATAAGAGAGACCCAGTACTTC
j_gene: TRBJ2-5
d_gene: .
v_gene: TRBV5-1
abundance: many

CDR3aa: CASSFDGSSYNEQFF
CDR3nt: TGTGCCAGCAGTTTCGACGGGAGCTCCTACAATGAGCAGTTCTTC
j_gene: TRBJ2-1
d_gene: .
v_gene: TRBV28
abundance: medium-sized

CDR3aa: CAWSLQGPYGYTF
CDR3nt: TGTGCCTGGAGCCTACAGGGGCCCTATGGCTACACCTTC
j_gene: TRBJ1-2
d_gene: TRBD1
v_gene: TRBV30
abundance: .

CDR3aa: CASSENGYIQYF
CDR3nt: TGTGCCAGCAGCGAAAACGGTTACATTCAGTACTTC
j_gene: TRBJ2-4
d_gene: .
v_gene: TRBV7-2
abundance: few

CDR3aa: CASNVGTDTQYF
CDR3nt: TGTGCCAGTAATGTCGGCACAGATACGCAGTATTTT
j_gene: TRBJ2-3
d_gene: .
v_gene: TRBV19
abundance: few

CDR3aa: CASSVTQGYTGELFF
CDR3nt: TGTGCCAGCAGCGTAACACAGGGGTACACCGGGGAGCTGTTTTTT
j_gene: TRBJ2-2
d_gene: TRBD1
v_gene: TRBV9
abundance: few

CDR3aa: CASSSPELAGPTNTGELFF
CDR3nt: TGTGCCAGCAGCTCCCCTGAGCTAGCGGGTCCTACGAACACCGGGGAGCTGTTTTTT
j_gene: TRBJ2-2
d_gene: TRBD2
v_gene: TRBV11-2
abundance: many

CDR3aa: CASSFQGSSYEQYF
CDR3nt: TGCGCCAGCAGCTTCCAGGGGAGCTCCTACGAGCAGTACTTC
j_gene: TRBJ2-7
d_gene: .
v_gene: TRBV5-1
abundance: .

CDR3aa: CATQATVYEQYF
CDR3nt: TGTGCCACCCAAGCGACAGTCTACGAGCAGTACTTC
j_gene: TRBJ2-7
d_gene: .
v_gene: TRBV25-1
abundance: many

CDR3aa: CATDPGSGANVLTF
CDR3nt: TGTGCCACCGACCCGGGTTCTGGGGCCAACGTCCTGACTTTC
j_gene: TRBJ2-6
d_gene: .
v_gene: TRBV7-8
abundance: many

CDR3aa: CASSPLDSGTDTQYF
CDR3nt: TGTGCCAGCTCACCACTCGATAGCGGCACAGATACGCAGTATTTT
j_gene: TRBJ2-3
d_gene: .
v_gene: TRBV18
abundance: .

CDR3aa: CASSQPGLLGAGELFF
CDR3nt: TGTGCCAGCAGCCAGCCGGGACTTCTAGGGGCCGGGGAGCTGTTTTTT
j_gene: TRBJ2-2
d_gene: .
v_gene: TRBV7-3
abundance: .

CDR3aa: CASSLGPWELFF
CDR3nt: TGTGCCAGCAGCCTCGGACCGTGGGAGCTGTTTTTT
j_gene: TRBJ2-2
d_gene: .
v_gene: TRBV7-9
abundance: medium-sized

CDR3aa: CATSTTSASTDTQYF
CDR3nt: TGTGCCACCAGCACTACTAGCGCTAGCACAGATACGCAGTATTTT
j_gene: TRBJ2-3
d_gene: TRBD2
v_gene: TRBV15
abundance: many

CDR3aa: CASSLLQGPSYEQYF
CDR3nt: TGTGCCAGCAGCTTATTGCAGGGCCCCTCCTACGAGCAGTACTTC
j_gene: TRBJ2-7
d_gene: .
v_gene: TRBV7-8
abundance: many

CDR3aa: CATKIGNGGNQPQHF
CDR3nt: TGTGCCACCAAAATTGGGAACGGGGGCAATCAGCCCCAGCATTTT
j_gene: TRBJ1-5
d_gene: .
v_gene: TRBV15
abundance: few

CDR3aa: CASSSRVNSYEQYF
CDR3nt: TGTGCCAGTAGTAGTCGGGTAAACTCCTACGAGCAGTACTTC
j_gene: TRBJ2-7
d_gene: .
v_gene: TRBV19
abundance: many

CDR3aa: CASSLTTAEQETQYF
CDR3nt: TGCGCCAGCAGCCTAACAACAGCGGAACAAGAGACCCAGTACTTC
j_gene: TRBJ2-5
d_gene: .
v_gene: TRBV5-1
abundance: .

CDR3aa: CASSFTGGGDTQYF
CDR3nt: TGTGCCAGCAGTTTCACAGGGGGCGGAGATACGCAGTATTTT
j_gene: TRBJ2-3
d_gene: TRBD1
v_gene: TRBV27
abundance: .

CDR3aa: CATHSHTGNEQFF
CDR3nt: TGTGCCACCCACAGCCATACCGGCAATGAGCAGTTCTTC
j_gene: TRBJ2-1
d_gene: .
v_gene: TRBV10-3
abundance: .

CDR3aa: CASSIDHRGGSYEQYF
CDR3nt: TGTGCCAGTAGTATAGATCACCGGGGAGGCTCCTACGAGCAGTACTTC
j_gene: TRBJ2-7
d_gene: .
v_gene: TRBV19
abundance: once

CDR3aa: CASSNNTEAFF
CDR3nt: TGTGCCAGCAGCAATAATACTGAAGCTTTCTTT
j_gene: TRBJ1-1
d_gene: .
v_gene: TRBV7-9
abundance: many

CDR3aa: CASSDPPSTGFSAPNTEAFF
CDR3nt: TGTGCCAGTAGTGATCCCCCCTCGACAGGATTCTCCGCCCCGAACACTGAAGCTTTCTTT
j_gene: TRBJ1-1
d_gene: .
v_gene: TRBV19
abundance: few

CDR3aa: CASSQEVGGAYEQYF
CDR3nt: TGTGCCAGCAGCCAAGAGGTGGGGGGAGCCTACGAGCAGTACTTC
j_gene: TRBJ2-7
d_gene: .
v_gene: TRBV4-2
abundance: many

CDR3aa: CASSFERDTQYF
CDR3nt: TGTGCCAGCAGCTTCGAGCGCGATACGCAGTATTTT
j_gene: TRBJ2-3
d_gene: .
v_gene: TRBV11-1
abundance: .

CDR3aa: CASSFILAQETQYF
CDR3nt: TGTGCCAGCAGTTTCATCCTAGCTCAAGAGACCCAGTACTTC
j_gene: TRBJ2-5
d_gene: .
v_gene: TRBV12-3/TRBV12-4
abundance: many

CDR3aa: CASRRLGTNQETQYF
CDR3nt: TGTGCCAGCCGAAGACTAGGAACCAACCAAGAGACCCAGTACTTC
j_gene: TRBJ2-5
d_gene: .
v_gene: TRBV27
abundance: .

CDR3aa: CASSSPLLVSTYNEQFF
CDR3nt: TGTGCCAGCAGCTCGCCCCTACTAGTCTCGACCTACAATGAGCAGTTCTTC
j_gene: TRBJ2-1
d_gene: .
v_gene: TRBV7-2
abundance: many

CDR3aa: CASSVDTGNLYNSPLHF
CDR3nt: TGTGCCAGCAGCGTAGATACGGGAAACCTCTATAATTCACCCCTCCACTTT
j_gene: TRBJ1-6
d_gene: .
v_gene: TRBV9
abundance: few

CDR3aa: CASSPTADPYGYTF
CDR3nt: TGTGCCAGCAGTCCGACAGCGGACCCCTATGGCTACACCTTC
j_gene: TRBJ1-2
d_gene: .
v_gene: TRBV6-2/TRBV6-3
abundance: few

CDR3aa: CASRDRGGQVYEQYF
CDR3nt: TGTGCCAGCAGGGACCGGGGCGGGCAGGTGTACGAGCAGTACTTC
j_gene: TRBJ2-7
d_gene: .
v_gene: TRBV2
abundance: few

CDR3aa: CASSPRRDPLSYEQYF
CDR3nt: TGTGCCAGCAGCCCAAGGCGGGATCCCCTCTCCTACGAGCAGTACTTC
j_gene: TRBJ2-7
d_gene: .
v_gene: TRBV5-6
abundance: .

CDR3aa: CASSLFTSGNTGELFF
CDR3nt: TGTGCCAGCAGTTTGTTTACTAGCGGGAACACCGGGGAGCTGTTTTTT
j_gene: TRBJ2-2
d_gene: TRBD2
v_gene: TRBV28
abundance: many

CDR3aa: CASSDRETGELFF
CDR3nt: TGTGCCAGCAGTGACAGGGAAACCGGGGAGCTGTTTTTT
j_gene: TRBJ2-2
d_gene: .
v_gene: TRBV6-4
abundance: few

CDR3aa: CAKHATRVDTRQYF
CDR3nt: TGCGCCAAACACGCTACCAGGGTAGATACGAGGCAGTACTTC
j_gene: TRBJ2-7
d_gene: .
v_gene: TRBV4-3
abundance: many

CDR3aa: CASSLRKGSRQPQHF
CDR3nt: TGTGCCAGCAGCTTGCGTAAAGGCAGTAGGCAGCCCCAGCATTTT
j_gene: TRBJ1-5
d_gene: .
v_gene: TRBV5-8
abundance: few

CDR3aa: CASTLDASTDTQYF
CDR3nt: TGTGCCAGCACCCTGGACGCTAGCACAGATACGCAGTATTTT
j_gene: TRBJ2-3
d_gene: .
v_gene: TRBV6-2/TRBV6-3
abundance: many

CDR3aa: CASSLDYEQYF
CDR3nt: TGTGCCAGCAGTTTGGATTACGAGCAGTACTTC
j_gene: TRBJ2-7
d_gene: .
v_gene: TRBV28
abundance: large

CDR3aa: CASSFPSTGTVNTEAFF
CDR3nt: TGTGCCAGCAGTTTCCCTTCGACCGGGACCGTGAACACTGAAGCTTTCTTT
j_gene: TRBJ1-1
d_gene: .
v_gene: TRBV28
abundance: .

CDR3aa: CASSLREPVKLFF
CDR3nt: TGTGCCAGCAGTCTTAGGGAACCGGTAAAACTGTTTTTT
j_gene: TRBJ1-4
d_gene: .
v_gene: TRBV12-3/TRBV12-4
abundance: .

CDR3aa: CASSSTNSPLHF
CDR3nt: TGTGCCAGCAGCTCCACGAATTCACCCCTCCACTTT
j_gene: TRBJ1-6
d_gene: .
v_gene: TRBV9
abundance: many

CDR3aa: CASSWTGTDNEQFF
CDR3nt: TGTGCCAGCAGCTGGACCGGGACCGACAATGAGCAGTTCTTC
j_gene: TRBJ2-1
d_gene: .
v_gene: TRBV7-9
abundance: many

CDR3aa: CCARDLRQDPITYEQYF
CDR3nt: TGCTGCGCTAGAGATCTCCGACAGGACCCGATTACCTACGAGCAGTACTTC
j_gene: TRBJ2-7
d_gene: .
v_gene: TRBV20-1
abundance: .

CDR3aa: CSARAGLAEITDTQYF
CDR3nt: TGCAGTGCACGAGCCGGACTAGCGGAGATCACAGATACGCAGTATTTT
j_gene: TRBJ2-3
d_gene: TRBD2
v_gene: TRBV20-1
abundance: many